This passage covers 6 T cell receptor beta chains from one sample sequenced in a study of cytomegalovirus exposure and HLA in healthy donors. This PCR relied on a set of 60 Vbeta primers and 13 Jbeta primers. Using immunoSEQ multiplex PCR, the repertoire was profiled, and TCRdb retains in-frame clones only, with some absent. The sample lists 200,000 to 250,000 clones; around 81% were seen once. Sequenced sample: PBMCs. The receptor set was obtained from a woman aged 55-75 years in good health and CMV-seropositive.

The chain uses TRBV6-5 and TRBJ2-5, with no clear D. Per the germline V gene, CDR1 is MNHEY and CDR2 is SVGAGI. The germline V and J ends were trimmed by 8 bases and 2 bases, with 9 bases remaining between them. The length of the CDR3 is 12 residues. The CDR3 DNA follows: TGTGCCAGCGAGGATGGGCAAGAGACCCAGTACTTC. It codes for CASEDGQETQYF.

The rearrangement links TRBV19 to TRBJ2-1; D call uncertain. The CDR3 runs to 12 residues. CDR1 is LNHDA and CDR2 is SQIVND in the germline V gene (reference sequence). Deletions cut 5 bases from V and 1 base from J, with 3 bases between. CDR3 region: CASSLSYNEQFF. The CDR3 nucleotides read TGTGCCAGTAGTCTTTCCTACAATGAGCAGTTCTTC.

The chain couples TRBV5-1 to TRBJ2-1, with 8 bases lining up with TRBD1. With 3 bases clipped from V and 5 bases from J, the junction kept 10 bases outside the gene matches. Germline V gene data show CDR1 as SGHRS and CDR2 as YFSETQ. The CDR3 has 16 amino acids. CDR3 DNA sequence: TGCGCCAGCAGCTATCTTCCGGGACAGGAGAACAATGAGCAGTTCTTC. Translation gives CASSYLPGQENNEQFF.

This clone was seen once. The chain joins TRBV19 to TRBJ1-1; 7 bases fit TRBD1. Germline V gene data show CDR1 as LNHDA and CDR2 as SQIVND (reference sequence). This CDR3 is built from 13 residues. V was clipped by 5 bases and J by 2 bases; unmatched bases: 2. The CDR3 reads CASSWTGNTEAFF. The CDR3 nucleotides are TGTGCCAGTAGTTGGACAGGAAACACTGAAGCTTTCTTT.

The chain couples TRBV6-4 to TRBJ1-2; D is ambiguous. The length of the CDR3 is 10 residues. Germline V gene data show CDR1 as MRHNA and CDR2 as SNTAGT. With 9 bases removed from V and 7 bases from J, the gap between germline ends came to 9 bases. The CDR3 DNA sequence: TGTGCCAGATCTCGCGGTGGCTACACCTTC. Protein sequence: CARSRGGYTF.

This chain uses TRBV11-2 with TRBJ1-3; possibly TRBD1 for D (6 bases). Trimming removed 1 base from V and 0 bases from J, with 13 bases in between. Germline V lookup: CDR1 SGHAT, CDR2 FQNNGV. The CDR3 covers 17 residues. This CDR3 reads CASSLGDTGFSGNTIYF. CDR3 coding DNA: TGTGCCAGCAGCTTAGGAGACACAGGGTTCTCTGGAAACACCATATATTTT.